This T cell receptor (beta chain) is drawn from a study of blood T cell repertoires in COVID-19 (dated by TCRdb to the early 2020s). Turning to the overall study: The collaborator samples originated in the United States, Italy and Spain and spanned the acute and convalescent phases of COVID-19. The material from the prospective study consisted of cDNA or gDNA derived from T cells, B-cell-depleted T cells, or PBMCs. Deeply sampled blood TCRbeta repertoires from subjects exposed to, actively infected with, or recovered from COVID-19 were included in the dataset. A freely available public database, intended as a resource for researchers studying the immune response to SARS-CoV-2, is where the repertoires were released. The samples were drawn from the first 160 participants of the ongoing ImmuneRACE study and from more than 1,000 subjects provided by 6 global collaborators. Sample metadata almost always included a de-identified subject ID, COVID-19 status, age in years and sex. Where available, HLA class I and class II types were obtained from metadata supplied by the sample provider rather than from assay-based typing.

Comment on this clone: What antigen it recognizes has not been identified. No base qualities exist here, and no much larger clone lies one base off it.

Paper-wide results and their limitations: The quantity of clinical and demographic metadata differed by source and by participant and was supplied without curation.

The immunoSEQ Assay, a bias-controlled multiplex PCR, was used to amplify TCRbeta CDR3 regions from genomic DNA. The authors processed their data as follows. Nucleated cell counts per sample were estimated from amplification of reference gene primers within the assay. To quantify the absolute abundance of each unique TCRbeta CDR3 rearrangement, sequence reads were collapsed and filtered. Productive Simpson clonality was computed per sample as the square root of Simpson's diversity index over productive rearrangements. Held by TCRdb, this immuneACCESS table contains in-frame sequences only and omits some clones. Under half of the omission traces to an unresolved V gene where checked; the cause of the rest is unknown. V and J calls plus clone size are reproduced from that table; the DNA served to infer D and trimming. The sample profile shows about 230,000 clones; under 90% of them were found once. The biggest ten clones account for 18% of the sample.

The germline V gene yields SGHRS for CDR1 and YFSETQ for CDR2. V drops 4 bases and J drops 0 bases, leaving 11 bases in between. There are 15 amino acids in the CDR3, from cysteine to phenylalanine inclusive. This entry keeps only the CDR3 DNA: 45 bases, framed from base 1. Collaborating institutions collected whole blood in K2EDTA tubes following their own protocols. For TCRbeta analysis, collaborators shipped samples in one of three forms: frozen whole blood, isolated PBMCs, or DNA extracted from either of those sample types. The sequencing input was peripheral blood. This clonotype was sampled from a woman aged 80 or over with active or convalescent COVID-19. The chain was built from TRBV5-1 and TRBJ1-3; confidence is insufficient to name the D gene. The DNA is TGCGCCAGCAGCCGTGACGGACTCTCTGGAAACACCATATATTTT. Protein translation: CASSRDGLSGNTIYF.